This T cell receptor beta chain was recovered during a study of cytomegalovirus exposure and HLA in healthy donors. PCR used 60 Vbeta primers and 13 Jbeta primers. Sequencing was performed with immunoSEQ multiplex PCR; in TCRdb, only in-frame clones are kept and a portion is missing. Of some 140,000 clones listed, approximately 80% are singletons. In germline, CDR1 is SGHRS, CDR2 YFSETQ. This CDR3 region has 14 residues. The V gene end was trimmed by 5 bases and the J gene end by 4 bases; junction bases not matched to a gene: 7. V is TRBV5-1 and J is TRBJ1-2; 8 bases are shared with TRBD1. The sequence was collected from a man aged 25-45 years in good health and CMV-seronegative. Sequences were obtained from PBMCs. In nucleotides, the CDR3 is TGCGCCAGCAGGTTGACAGGGGACGGCTATGGCTACACCTTC. It specifies CASRLTGDGYGYTF.